These 24 T cell receptor beta chains were sequenced from one sample in a study of a mutant IDH1 vaccine in newly diagnosed glioma. Repertoires were generated with immunoSEQ multiplex PCR, while TCRdb's copy carries only in-frame clones and drops some. The sample lists about 70,000 clones, 65% to 85% occurring once. Sample time point: baseline, week 1 (first vaccination visit). The treatment denotes: pre-vaccination baseline after standard-of-care therapy. The sequences come from peripheral blood mononuclear cells (PBMCs), collected from a glioma patient treated with radiotherapy, temozolomide or both. The origin of the receptors is a young woman with glioma. Some clones in this sample may be carry-over from other donors' samples.

The J gene is TRBJ2-7, the V gene TRBV7-2; 10 bases are shared with TRBD2. The germline CDR1 and CDR2 sequences are SGHTA and FQGNSA. V lost 0 bases and J lost 2; bases outside the gene matches: 10. This CDR3 spans 18 amino acids. CDR3: CASSLATPASGSTYEQYF. The CDR3 DNA reads TGTGCCAGCAGCTTAGCCACTCCGGCTAGCGGGAGCACCTACGAGCAGTACTTC.

The V and J genes are TRBV30 and TRBJ2-1; the match to TRBD2 covers 8 bases. The ends lost 1 base at V and 6 bases at J; junction bases unmatched: 11. The CDR3 consists of 16 residues. Germline V gives CDR1 GTSNPN, CDR2 SVGIG (reference sequence). For the CDR3, the DNA is TGTGCCTGGAGTGAATCAGGGCTAGCGGGCCTCAATGAGCAGTTCTTC. This encodes CAWSESGLAGLNEQFF. Full variable domain (remainder filled in from reference TRBV30 and TRBJ2-1): SQTIHQWPATLVQPVGSPLSLECTVEGTSNPNLYWYRQAAGRGLQLLFYSVGIGQISSEVPQNLSASRPQDRQFILSSKKLLLSDSGFYLCAWSESGLAGLNEQFFGPGTRLTVL.

The rearrangement joins TRBV5-1 to TRBJ2-7; 9 bases fit TRBD2. The CDR3 loop spans 16 amino acids. With 4 bases clipped from V and 4 bases from J, the junction kept 12 bases outside the gene matches. CDR1 is SGHRS and CDR2 is YFSETQ in the germline V gene. The CDR3: CASSRDSKREAYEQYF. In nucleotides, the CDR3 is TGCGCCAGCAGCAGAGACTCAAAGCGGGAGGCATACGAGCAGTACTTC.

V gene TRBV7-9 combines with J gene TRBJ1-2, with D possibly being TRBD1 (6 bases). Looked up from germline, CDR1 is SEHNR and CDR2 is FQNEAQ (reference sequence). This CDR3 is 13 amino acids long. V was clipped by 5 bases and J by 2 bases, with 9 bases between them. The CDR3: CASSVGQNYGYTF. The CDR3 DNA sequence: TGTGCCAGCAGCGTCGGACAGAACTATGGCTACACCTTC.

The chain is built from TRBV25-1 and TRBJ2-3; 10 nucleotides agree with TRBD2. V was clipped by 0 bases and J by 6 bases; unmatched bases: 9. Germline assignment: CDR1 MGHDK and CDR2 SYGVNS. This CDR3 spans 17 amino acids. The CDR3 loop reads CASSEYTASGGTDTQYF. The CDR3 region has the DNA TGTGCCAGCAGTGAATATACGGCTAGCGGGGGAACCGATACGCAGTATTTT.

This chain connects TRBV25-1 to TRBJ2-7, with 9 bases lining up with TRBD1. This CDR3 comprises 11 residues. With V trimmed by 8 bases and J by 8 bases, 4 bases remained unmatched. Germline loops: CDR1 MGHDK, CDR2 SYGVNS. CDR3 coding DNA: TGTGCCAGCTCGGGACAGGGTAAGCAGTACTTC. Translated: CASSGQGKQYF.

The chain joins TRBV28 to TRBJ1-2; a weak D match, TRBD1 (6 bases). This CDR3 spans 15 amino acids. Trimming left V 6 bases short and J 8 bases short, with 22 bases between. Germline V gives CDR1 MDHEN, CDR2 SYDVKM. The CDR3 DNA reads TGTGCCAGCAGCTCCGGGACAAGCATTGTTTGGGGCTACACCTTC. Its protein is CASSSGTSIVWGYTF.

This clone has only a few counts. The chain uses TRBV27 and TRBJ2-2; TRBD1 aligns across 7 bases. The CDR3 loop spans 15 amino acids. The junction had 7 bases not matched to a gene; V was cut back by 6 bases and J by 3 bases. CDR1 and CDR2 from the germline V gene are MNHEY and SMNVEV (reference sequence). The CDR3 region is CASRRQGRYTGELFF. The CDR3 DNA reads as TGTGCCAGCAGGAGACAGGGCCGTTACACCGGGGAGCTGTTTTTT.

The chain links TRBV5-4 to TRBJ2-1, with 7 bases that match TRBD2. Germline trimming cut 0 bases from V and 7 bases from J; bases unmatched to any gene: 10. CDR1 is SGHNT, CDR2 YYREEE, per germline (reference sequence). The CDR3 runs 16 residues. In nucleotides, the CDR3 is TGTGCCAGCAGCTTGGGAGGGAGGGCCGGGAAGAATGAGCAGTTCTTC. Its translation is CASSLGGRAGKNEQFF. Full variable domain (outside the CDR3, taken from reference TRBV5-4 and TRBJ2-1): ETGVTQSPTHLIKTRGQQVTLRCSSQSGHNTVSWYQQALGQGPQFIFQYYREEENGRGNFPPRFSGLQFPNYSSELNVNALELDDSALYLCASSLGGRAGKNEQFFGPGTRLTVL.

This clone was seen once. The chain combines TRBV2 with TRBJ2-5, with D possibly being TRBD1 (5 bases). CDR3 length: 15 residues. The V end was cut by 8 bases, the J end by 5 bases, with 21 bases between. CDR1 is SNHLY, CDR2 FYNNEI, per germline. The CDR3 protein is CASPRDQGPRETQYF. CDR3 sequence (DNA): TGTGCCAGCCCTAGAGACCAGGGCCCTCGTGAGACCCAGTACTTC.

The chain employs TRBV7-6 and TRBJ2-2; 10 bases line up with TRBD2. The CDR3 sequence is 17 residues long. Per the germline V gene, CDR1 is SGHVS and CDR2 is FNYEAQ. Trimming at V came to 5 bases and at J to 3 bases, leaving 9 bases not matched to a gene. In DNA, the CDR3 is TGTGCCAGCAGCCCGAAACCTAGCGGGGGCTACACCGGGGAGCTGTTTTTT. It is translated as CASSPKPSGGYTGELFF.

This chain uses TRBV5-6 with TRBJ2-7; possibly TRBD1 for D (6 bases). The CDR3 loop spans 15 amino acids. CDR1 is SGHDT and CDR2 is YYEEEE in the germline V gene. Deletions cut 3 bases from V and 2 bases from J, with 15 bases between. The CDR3: CASSYDGTKAYEQYF. The DNA of the CDR3 is TGTGCCAGCAGCTATGACGGGACAAAGGCCTACGAGCAGTACTTC.

In its sample, this clone was seen once. V is TRBV5-1 and J is TRBJ2-2, with D possibly matching TRBD2 (5 bases). From germline, CDR1 is SGHRS and CDR2 YFSETQ. The CDR3 spans 16 residues. Trimming took 0 bases from V and 1 from J, leaving 10 bases between them. Written as DNA, the CDR3 is TGCGCCAGCAGCTTGGATCGGGGATTGAACACCGGGGAGCTGTTTTTT. Protein product: CASSLDRGLNTGELFF.

V usage is TRBV19 and J usage is TRBJ1-1, with D possibly matching TRBD1 (5 bases). Per germline, CDR1 LNHDA and CDR2 SQIVND (reference sequence). This CDR3 is built from 14 residues. DNA of the CDR3: TGTGCATCCTACCGAGGGGTCGGAAGCACTGAAGCTTTCTTT. It yields the protein CASYRGVGSTEAFF.

The gene calls are TRBV7-9 and TRBJ1-4, with a tentative D call TRBD1 (6 bases). CDR3 length: 15 amino acids. The V gene lost 3 bases and the J gene lost 4 bases, with 12 bases spanning the gap. Germline lookup yields CDR1 SEHNR and CDR2 FQNEAQ (reference sequence). CDR3 sequence: CASSFSGAGNEKLFF. The CDR3 nucleotides are TGTGCCAGCAGCTTTTCAGGGGCTGGTAATGAAAAACTGTTTTTT.

The rearrangement joins TRBV29-1 to TRBJ2-7; the match to TRBD2 covers 12 bases. Germline assignment: CDR1 SQVTM and CDR2 ANQGSEA. The CDR3 is 15 residues long. The junction had 9 bases not matched to a gene; V was cut back by 5 bases and J by 4 bases. Written as DNA, the CDR3 is TGCAGCGTTCTTGGTTTGACTAGCGGGAGTTACGAGCAGTACTTC. This encodes CSVLGLTSGSYEQYF.

The rearrangement joins TRBV2 to TRBJ2-1; 7 nucleotides align to TRBD2. Germline lookup yields CDR1 SNHLY and CDR2 FYNNEI. The CDR3 has 16 amino acids. V gave up 9 bases and J gave up 4 bases; unmatched junction bases: 15. CDR3 nucleotides: TGTGCCAGTCAGAGGGAGGGTTCCCTGGGGTACAATGAGCAGTTCTTC. Translation: CASQREGSLGYNEQFF.

CDR3: CSVQAANEKLFF. In nucleotides, the CDR3 is TGCAGCGTTCAGGCGGCTAATGAAAAACTGTTTTTT. The V and J genes are TRBV29-1 and TRBJ1-4; no clear D gene. The CDR3 has 12 residues. From germline, CDR1 is SQVTM and CDR2 ANQGSEA. Trimming took 5 bases from V and 3 from J, leaving 7 bases between them.

The V gene is TRBV11-2, the J gene TRBJ2-3; D may be TRBD2 (6 bases). Germline lookup yields CDR1 SGHAT and CDR2 FQNNGV. V lost 7 bases and J lost 5, with 13 bases in between. The CDR3 extends over 13 amino acids. In DNA, the CDR3 is TGTGCCAGCACCACCTCCGGGGGAGATACGCAGTATTTT. The encoded protein is CASTTSGGDTQYF.

In this sample, this clone turned up once. The chain has TRBV7-8 and TRBJ2-1, with 8 positions matching TRBD2. The CDR3 covers 18 residues. CDR1 is SGHVS, CDR2 FQNEAQ, per germline. The ends lost 1 base at V and 8 bases at J; junction bases unmatched: 16. The DNA for the CDR3 is TGTGCCAGCAGCTTAGTGCGGGTGGGCGGGAGGATTCACCATGAGCAGTTCTTC. This translates into CASSLVRVGGRIHHEQFF.

V and J are TRBV15 and TRBJ1-4; 7 nucleotides agree with TRBD1. Trimming cost V 5 bases and J 7 bases; bases outside gene matches: 10. The CDR3 has 15 residues. Germline CDR1 reads LNHNV; CDR2 reads YYDKDF (reference sequence). The CDR3 sequence: CATSGAGGVGEKLFF. CDR3 sequence (DNA): TGTGCCACCAGCGGAGCAGGGGGAGTAGGTGAAAAACTGTTTTTT.

This clone was seen a single time. The chain employs TRBV5-6 and TRBJ1-3; the D is unclear. Germline V gene sequence: CDR1 SGHDT, CDR2 YYEEEE. This CDR3 region has 17 residues. V was cut by 7 bases and J by 0 bases, with 20 bases left in between. CDR3 nucleotides: TGTGCCAGCCGCCTCGCGGGCCCTTCACGCTCTGGAAACACCATATATTTT. It codes for CASRLAGPSRSGNTIYF.

The V call is TRBV5-1, the J call TRBJ1-5; D unresolved. CDR1 and CDR2 from the germline V gene are SGHRS and YFSETQ. CDR3 length: 14 residues. Trimming took 4 bases from V and 0 from J, leaving 8 bases between them. This CDR3 reads CASSRGDSNQPQHF. The CDR3 region has the DNA TGCGCCAGCAGCCGAGGAGATAGCAATCAGCCCCAGCATTTT.

In regard to this clone: Other nucleotide sequences from this sample produce the same CDR3. This chain links TRBV7-9 with TRBJ1-1; D not certain. The length of the CDR3 is 15 residues. Trimming pared 1 base from V and 0 bases from J, leaving 9 bases between. CDR1 SEHNR and CDR2 FQNEAQ come from the germline V gene (reference sequence). CDR3 coding DNA: TGTGCCAGCAGCTTAGTTACGGGCGTGAACACTGAAGCTTTCTTT. Translated: CASSLVTGVNTEAFF.